This T cell receptor beta chain was observed in a study of T-cell memory formation after mild COVID-19. Study at large: Most TCR clusters belonged to a single donor. Study observations and caveats: Some clones that responded were present in memory (sampled pre-infection), which suggests cross-reactive memory joined. A second wave expanding day 15 to 37 was CD4+-biased; contracting clones were balanced.

In the case of this clonotype: What it binds is unknown.

TCRdb redid the calling of the 5' RACE reads with MiXCR, one entry per CDR3 protein. The sample lists 190,000 or so distinct CDR3 sequences, around 25% occurring once. Germline CDR1 reads SGHTA; CDR2 reads FQGNSA. This CDR3 spans 13 amino acids. V was clipped by 0 bases and J by 8 bases, with 10 bases between them. Sequenced input: PBMCs or a T cell subset sorted from them (not recorded which). The source is an adult woman who had mild COVID-19 (a few samples of this study predate the infection). Cell type and time point are not known. This chain connects TRBV7-2 to TRBJ1-2; D uncertain. The CDR3, as DNA: TGTGCCAGCAGCTTAGCGCCGGGGTTAGGCTACACCTTC. Its translation: CASSLAPGLGYTF.